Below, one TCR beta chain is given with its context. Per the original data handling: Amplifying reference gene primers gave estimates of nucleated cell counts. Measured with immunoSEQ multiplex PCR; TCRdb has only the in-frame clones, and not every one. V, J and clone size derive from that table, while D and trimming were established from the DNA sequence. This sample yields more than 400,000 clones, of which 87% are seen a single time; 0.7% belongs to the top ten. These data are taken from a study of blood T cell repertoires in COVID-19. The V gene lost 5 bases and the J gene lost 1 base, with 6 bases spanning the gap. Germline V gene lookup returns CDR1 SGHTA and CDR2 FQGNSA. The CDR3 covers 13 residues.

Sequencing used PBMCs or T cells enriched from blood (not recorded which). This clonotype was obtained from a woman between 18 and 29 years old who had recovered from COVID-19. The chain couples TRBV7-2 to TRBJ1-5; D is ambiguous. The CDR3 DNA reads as TGTGCCAGCAGCCCCCAGAGCAATCAGCCCCAGCATTTT. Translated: CASSPQSNQPQHF. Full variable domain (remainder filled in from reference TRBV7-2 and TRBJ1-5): GAGVSQSPSNKVTEKGKDVELRCDPISGHTALYWYRQSLGQGLEFLIYFQGNSAPDKSGLPSDRFSAERTGGSVSTLTIQRTQQEDSAVYLCASSPQSNQPQHFGDGTRLSIL.